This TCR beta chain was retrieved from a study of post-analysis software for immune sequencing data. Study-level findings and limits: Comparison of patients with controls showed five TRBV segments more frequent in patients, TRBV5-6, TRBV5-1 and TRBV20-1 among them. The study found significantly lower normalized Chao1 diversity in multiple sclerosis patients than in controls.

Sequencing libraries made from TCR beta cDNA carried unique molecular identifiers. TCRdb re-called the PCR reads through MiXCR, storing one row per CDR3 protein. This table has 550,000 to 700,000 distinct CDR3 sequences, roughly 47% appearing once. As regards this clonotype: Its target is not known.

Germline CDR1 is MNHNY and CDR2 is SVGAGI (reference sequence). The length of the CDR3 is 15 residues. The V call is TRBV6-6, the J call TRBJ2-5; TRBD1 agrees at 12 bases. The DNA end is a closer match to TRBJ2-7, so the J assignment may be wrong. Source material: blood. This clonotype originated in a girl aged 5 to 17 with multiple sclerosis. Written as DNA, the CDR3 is TGTGCCAGCAGTCACCCGGGACAGGGGGCGATCGAGCAGTACTTC. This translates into CASSHPGQGAIEQYF.